This T cell receptor beta chain came from a study of T cell responses to AZD1222 COVID-19 vaccine. Overall study findings and caveats: No day 14 peak samples; only post-peak repertoires were characterized.

Notes on this clone: Antigen unknown.

The CDR3 has 14 residues. Deletions cut 4 bases from V and 6 bases from J, with 15 bases between. CDR1 and CDR2 (germline): SEHNR, FQNEAQ (reference sequence). The repertoire was sequenced with immunoSEQ multiplex PCR; TCRdb's copy has only in-frame clones and lacks some. The table shows about 270,000 clones, with approximately 94% occurring only once. The clonotype originates from an adult who received the AZD1222 COVID-19 vaccine. This specimen was peripheral blood, taken 28 days after the second AZD1222 dose. V and J are TRBV7-9 and TRBJ2-5, with D possibly TRBD1 on 8 matching bases. The CDR3 is CASSSDREGKTQYF. The CDR3 DNA is TGTGCCAGCAGCTCGGACAGGGAGGGAAAGACCCAGTACTTC. The complete variable domain, with remaining parts taken from reference TRBV7-9 and TRBJ2-5, reads DTGVSQNPRHKITKRGQNVTFRCDPISEHNRLYWYRQTLGQGPEFLTYFQNEAQLEKSRLLSDRFSAERPKGSFSTLEIQRTEQGDSAMYLCASSSDREGKTQYFGPGTRLLVL.